This TCR beta chain was observed in a study of CD8 T cells in Susac syndrome. Roughly 0.5 to 1 ug RNA was reverse transcribed with random hexamers. TCRdb redid the calling of the immunoSEQ multiplex PCR reads with MiXCR, one entry per CDR3 protein. The sample carries around 270,000 distinct CDR3 sequences, around 89% recorded once. This CDR3 region has 11 residues. CDR1 is SEHNR, CDR2 FQNEAQ, per germline (reference sequence). The chain recombines TRBV7-9 with TRBJ2-2, with a tentative D call TRBD2 (6 bases). Sequenced input: CD8+ T cells from PBMCs. The source is a human donor with multiple sclerosis. The CDR3 DNA sequence: TGTACGGGAGAACAGCCCGGGGAGCTGTTTTTT. Protein sequence: CTGEQPGELFF.